A selection of T cell receptor beta chains follows, all from one sample in a study of Tregs in tolerant kidney transplant recipients. Here immunoSEQ multiplex PCR was the method, and the copy in TCRdb shows in-frame clones only, minus some. In the table there are about 66,000 clones, around nine tenths of which are singletons. Source: CD8+ T cells from blood, taken before the transplant. The receptors come from a human donor who received a combined kidney and bone marrow transplant. Both conserved end residues are part of each CDR3. The order of the fields is J gene, V gene, clone size, D gene, CDR3 protein, CDR3 DNA. D genes are given only for firm matches. Clone size is given for some rows only: seen once, a few or many times, or a class if the clone is expanded.

>TRBJ2-3|TRBV6-5|-|-
CASSPSMTVTDTQYF
TGTGCCAGCAGTCCGTCGATGACAGTCACAGATACGCAGTATTTT
>TRBJ2-7|TRBV5-6|-|-
CASSSGLRSYEQYF
TGTGCCAGCAGCTCCGGACTGCGTTCCTACGAGCAGTACTTC
>TRBJ2-2|TRBV19|-|-
CASSIGVYGELFF
TGTGCCAGTAGTATCGGGGTGTACGGGGAGCTGTTTTTT
>TRBJ2-3|TRBV10-3|-|TRBD2
CAISVAGAPTDTQYF
TGTGCCATCAGTGTAGCGGGGGCCCCCACAGATACGCAGTATTTT
>TRBJ1-2|TRBV4-3|-|-
CASSPTELANYGYTF
TGCGCCAGCAGCCCGACAGAGTTAGCTAACTATGGCTACACCTTC
>TRBJ1-4|TRBV30|-|-
CAWSIGTNEKLFF
TGTGCCTGGAGTATCGGAACTAATGAAAAACTGTTTTTT
>TRBJ1-2|TRBV28|-|-
CASSFQGNYGYTF
TGTGCCAGCAGTTTTCAGGGTAACTATGGCTACACCTTC
>TRBJ2-3|TRBV7-2|once|TRBD2
CASSLGAGYTDTQYF
TGTGCCAGCAGCTTAGGAGCGGGGTACACAGATACGCAGTATTTT
>TRBJ2-7|TRBV2|-|TRBD2
CASGPKTSGINEQYF
TGTGCCAGCGGGCCTAAGACTAGCGGGATCAACGAGCAGTACTTC
>TRBJ2-5|TRBV6-5|-|-
CASSRGTQETQYF
TGTGCCAGCAGTCGCGGGACTCAAGAGACCCAGTACTTC
>TRBJ2-1|TRBV9|-|TRBD2
CASSGRLAGGPNEQFF
TGTGCCAGCAGCGGTAGACTAGCGGGGGGGCCTAATGAGCAGTTCTTC
>TRBJ1-2|TRBV13|-|-
CASSLGREYYGYTF
TGTGCCAGCAGCTTAGGCCGGGAGTACTATGGCTACACCTTC
>TRBJ2-3|TRBV29-1|few|-
CSGQGRTDTQYF
TGCAGCGGCCAGGGGCGGACAGATACGCAGTATTTT
>TRBJ2-1|TRBV11-2|-|TRBD2
CASSFGTSGRIYNEQFF
TGTGCCAGCAGCTTCGGGACTAGCGGGAGAATCTACAATGAGCAGTTCTTC
>TRBJ1-1|TRBV13|-|-
CASSPPEGVPMNTEAFF
TGTGCCAGCAGCCCCCCTGAGGGGGTTCCCATGAACACTGAAGCTTTCTTT
>TRBJ1-2|TRBV6-5|-|TRBD1
CASNTYRGLLGGYTF
TGTGCCAGCAACACCTACAGGGGGCTGCTCGGTGGCTACACCTTC
>TRBJ1-2|TRBV4-1|-|-
CASSQQTGSGYTF
TGCGCCAGCAGCCAACAAACGGGGTCTGGCTACACCTTC
>TRBJ2-4|TRBV7-6|few|-
CASSLNPGLGKNIQYF
TGTGCCAGCAGCCTAAATCCGGGGTTAGGCAAAAACATTCAGTACTTC
>TRBJ1-2|TRBV7-9|-|TRBD1
CASQLLGQDGGYTF
TGTGCCAGCCAACTACTCGGACAGGACGGAGGCTACACCTTC
>TRBJ2-5|TRBV6-6|-|TRBD2
CATAVRLAGSQETQYF
TGTGCCACCGCTGTTAGACTAGCGGGGTCACAAGAGACCCAGTACTTC
>TRBJ1-3|TRBV13|-|-
CASSLAGPSGNTIYF
TGTGCCAGCAGCTTGGCAGGCCCCTCTGGAAACACCATATATTTT
>TRBJ2-2|TRBV4-3|-|-
CASSPGQNTGELFF
TGCGCCAGCAGCCCGGGACAGAACACCGGGGAGCTGTTTTTT
>TRBJ2-5|TRBV7-2|-|TRBD2
CASSLGGSGGINETQYF
TGTGCCAGCAGCTTAGGGGGTAGCGGGGGGATAAACGAGACCCAGTACTTC
>TRBJ2-7|TRBV11-3|-|-
CASSLSRRRSYEQYF
TGTGCCAGCAGCTTATCGCGGCGAAGGTCCTACGAGCAGTACTTC
>TRBJ2-3|TRBV27|-|-
CASSLWAGSSTDTQYF
TGTGCCAGCAGTCTATGGGCGGGGTCTAGCACAGATACGCAGTATTTT
>TRBJ2-1|TRBV7-9|-|-
CASSLALVSGNEQFF
TGTGCCAGCAGCTTAGCCCTTGTCAGCGGAAATGAGCAGTTCTTC
>TRBJ2-7|TRBV6-1|few|-
CASSELRQDYEQYF
TGTGCCAGCAGTGAACTGCGCCAGGATTACGAGCAGTACTTC
>TRBJ1-2|TRBV7-2|-|-
CASSLTGSYGYTF
TGTGCCAGCAGTCTCACAGGAAGCTATGGCTACACCTTC
>TRBJ2-3|TRBV7-6|-|TRBD2
CATAGRESTDTQYF
TGTGCCACAGCCGGGCGGGAGTCCACAGATACGCAGTATTTT
>TRBJ2-2|TRBV7-3|once|TRBD2
CASRAGGTGELFF
TGTGCCAGCAGAGCGGGGGGGACCGGGGAGCTGTTTTTT
>TRBJ2-3|TRBV7-9|few|-
CASSHSLMADTQYF
TGTGCCAGCAGTCACAGTTTGATGGCAGATACGCAGTATTTT
>TRBJ2-5|TRBV5-1|-|TRBD2
CASSPRVSGGAGTQYF
TGCGCCAGCAGCCCGCGTGTTAGCGGGGGGGCTGGGACCCAGTACTTC
>TRBJ2-3|TRBV7-3|-|TRBD2
CASSPSGVPSDTQYF
TGTGCCAGCAGCCCTAGCGGGGTCCCTTCGGATACGCAGTATTTT
>TRBJ2-7|TRBV29-1|-|-
CSVVAYEQYF
TGCAGCGTTGTGGCTTACGAGCAGTACTTC
>TRBJ1-5|TRBV6-1|-|-
CASSDTGNQPQHF
TGTGCCAGCAGTGATACAGGGAATCAGCCCCAGCATTTT
>TRBJ2-1|TRBV7-9|-|TRBD2
CASSSWTSGTGEQFF
TGTGCCAGCAGCTCGTGGACTAGCGGGACGGGCGAGCAGTTCTTC
>TRBJ2-7|TRBV16|-|-
CASSPTSGYEQYF
TGTGCCAGCAGCCCCACCAGCGGCTACGAGCAGTACTTC
>TRBJ1-2|TRBV27|-|TRBD1
CASSTKPGQGAAYDYGYTF
TGTGCCAGCAGTACCAAACCGGGACAGGGGGCAGCGTATGACTATGGCTACACCTTC
>TRBJ2-1|TRBV27|few|-
CASSLSGQDDYEQFF
TGTGCCAGCAGTTTATCGGGACAAGACGACTATGAGCAGTTCTTC
>TRBJ1-4|TRBV13|-|-
CASSLGFADEKLFF
TGTGCCAGCAGCTTAGGCTTCGCGGATGAAAAACTGTTTTTT
>TRBJ1-5|TRBV10-1|-|TRBD1
CASSVNGTGWFVSPQHF
TGCGCCAGCAGTGTGAATGGGACAGGGTGGTTTGTTTCTCCCCAGCATTTT
>TRBJ1-2|TRBV30|-|TRBD1
CAWSGGQGGGYTF
TGTGCCTGGAGTGGGGGACAGGGGGGTGGCTACACCTTC
>TRBJ1-5|TRBV4-1|-|-
CASSQESFGYQPQHF
TGCGCCAGCAGCCAAGAGTCGTTCGGGTATCAGCCCCAGCATTTT
>TRBJ1-4|TRBV5-6|-|TRBD1
CASSDAGTGDEKLFF
TGTGCCAGCAGCGACGCGGGGACAGGGGATGAAAAACTGTTTTTT
>TRBJ2-3|TRBV9|-|TRBD2
CASSVEREPRGGQYF
TGTGCCAGCAGCGTAGAGCGGGAGCCCCGGGGGGGGCAGTATTTT
>TRBJ2-2|TRBV29-1|-|-
CSVEPSDRNTGELFF
TGCAGCGTTGAACCCTCCGACAGGAACACCGGGGAGCTGTTTTTT
>TRBJ2-7|TRBV9|-|-
CASSPWTTSYEQYF
TGTGCCAGCAGCCCGTGGACTACTAGCTACGAGCAGTACTTC
>TRBJ2-7|TRBV7-9|-|TRBD1
CASSYLQGVSEQYF
TGTGCCAGCAGCTATCTACAGGGGGTTAGCGAGCAGTACTTC
>TRBJ1-6|TRBV19|-|TRBD1
CASSIRQGALDSPLHF
TGTGCCAGTAGTATCCGACAGGGGGCCTTGGATTCCCCCCTCCACTTT
>TRBJ2-1|TRBV5-5|-|-
CASSPDRTYNEQFF
TGTGCCAGCAGTCCGGACAGAACCTACAATGAGCAGTTCTTC
>TRBJ2-7|TRBV27|-|TRBD2
CASSFGTSAGEQYF
TGTGCCAGCAGTTTCGGGACTAGCGCGGGCGAGCAGTACTTC
>TRBJ2-1|TRBV7-9|-|-
CASSPSWGVSSYNEQFF
TGTGCCAGCAGCCCCTCCTGGGGCGTAAGCTCCTACAATGAGCAGTTCTTC
>TRBJ1-1|TRBV21-1|-|-
CASTPGKRPEAFF
TGTGCCAGCACCCCCGGGAAACGGCCTGAAGCTTTCTTT
>TRBJ2-1|TRBV27|-|TRBD2
CASRPTSGRGGEQFF
TGTGCCAGCAGGCCGACTAGCGGGAGGGGTGGTGAGCAGTTCTTC
>TRBJ2-3|TRBV10-3|-|TRBD2
CAIRFPTSGGSTDTQYF
TGTGCCATCAGATTCCCTACTAGCGGGGGAAGCACAGATACGCAGTATTTT